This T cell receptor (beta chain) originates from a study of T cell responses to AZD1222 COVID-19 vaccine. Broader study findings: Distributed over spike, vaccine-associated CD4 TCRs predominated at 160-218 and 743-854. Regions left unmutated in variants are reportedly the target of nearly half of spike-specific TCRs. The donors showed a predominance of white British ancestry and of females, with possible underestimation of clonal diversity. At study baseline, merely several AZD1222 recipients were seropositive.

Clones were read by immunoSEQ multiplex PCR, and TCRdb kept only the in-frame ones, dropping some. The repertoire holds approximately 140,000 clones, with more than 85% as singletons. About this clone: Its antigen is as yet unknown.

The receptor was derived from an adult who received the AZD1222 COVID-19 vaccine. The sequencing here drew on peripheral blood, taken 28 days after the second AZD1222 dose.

CDR3 sequence reads: CASSYPSVSGANTEAFF. The CDR3, as DNA: TGTGCCAGCAGTTATCCCTCGGTGAGTGGGGCGAACACTGAAGCTTTCTTT. The rearrangement joins TRBV28 to TRBJ1-1; possibly TRBD1 for D (5 bases). V was pared by 4 bases and J by 1 base, with 19 bases between. CDR1 and CDR2 from the germline V gene are MDHEN and SYDVKM. The CDR3 is 17 residues long.